The entry below describes one T cell receptor beta chain. The clone's antigen remains unknown. Qualities for individual bases were not recorded, and no much larger clone is one base off. TCRbeta CDR3 regions were amplified from genomic DNA by means of the immunoSEQ Assay, a bias-controlled multiplex PCR. Under the source paper's analysis protocol: The number of nucleated cells in each sample was estimated by amplification of reference gene primers within the assay. To quantify the absolute abundance of each unique TCRbeta CDR3 rearrangement, sequence reads were collapsed and filtered. For each sample, productive Simpson clonality was calculated by taking the square root of Simpson's diversity index across productive rearrangements. The table comes from immuneACCESS by way of TCRdb, which keeps in-frame sequences with V and J called. Part of the clones is missing from these tables; in studies checked, under half for an unresolved V gene and the rest for unknown reasons. D and trimming come from the DNA, and the V and J calls and clone size come from that table. The sample yields tens of thousands of clones; 87% were counted once. The ten biggest clones cover approximately 5.9% of the sample.

The sample originates from a study of blood T cell repertoires in COVID-19 (dated by TCRdb to the early 2020s). For the study in its entirety: Samples covering the acute and convalescent phases of COVID-19 were provided by collaborators in the United States, Italy and Spain. The samples were drawn from the first 160 participants of the ongoing ImmuneRACE study and from under 1,500 subjects provided by 6 global collaborators. Where HLA class I and class II types were available, the types were taken from metadata supplied by the sample provider, not from assay-based typing. The repertoires were released in a freely available public database meant as a resource for research on the immune response to SARS-CoV-2. The material from the prospective study consisted of cDNA or gDNA derived from T cells, B-cell-depleted T cells, or PBMCs. A de-identified subject ID, COVID-19 status, age in years and sex were almost always included in the sample metadata. Deeply sampled blood TCRbeta repertoires from subjects exposed to, actively infected with, or recovered from COVID-19 were included in the dataset.

Broad study findings and their caveats: The amount of clinical and demographic metadata varied by source and participant and was provided uncurated.

Whole blood was collected in K2EDTA tubes by collaborating institutions according to the institutions' own protocols. For TCRbeta analysis, collaborator samples were shipped as frozen whole blood, as isolated PBMCs, or as DNA extracted from either sample type. The CDR3 holds 13 amino acids from the cysteine to the phenylalanine. CDR3 DNA is the only sequence kept; it has 39 bases, read in frame from the first base. Trimming takes 5 bases off V and 12 bases off J; junction bases not matched to a gene: 11. This chain is built from TRBV12-3 or TRBV12-4 and TRBJ1-2; 8 bases in the junction line up with TRBD1. The sequence was obtained from a man aged 55 to 69 with acute or convalescent COVID-19. Material for sequencing was peripheral blood. The encoded CDR3 is CASSPRTGFGDTF. The bases are TGTGCCAGCAGTCCCCGGACAGGGTTTGGGGACACCTTC.